Below are 22 T cell receptor beta chains sequenced from a single sample in a study of neoadjuvant anti-PD-1 for oral cavity cancer. Method: immunoSEQ multiplex PCR; TCRdb's copy keeps in-frame clones and lacks some. The sample consists of about 68,000 clones, 85% of them appearing once. Sample time point: after neoadjuvant nivolumab, at surgical resection. The material was PBMCs, obtained after nivolumab (anti-PD-1) treatment. These receptors all come from a person between 40 and 85 years old with oral cavity squamous cell carcinoma.

CDR3 residues: CASSLRGGGSSSYNEQFF. Written as DNA, the CDR3 is TGCGCCAGCAGCTTAAGGGGGGGAGGGTCCTCCTCCTACAATGAGCAGTTCTTC. V and J are TRBV5-1 and TRBJ2-1, with D possibly TRBD2 on 7 matching bases. The germline CDR1 and CDR2 sequences are SGHRS and YFSETQ. The CDR3 runs to 18 residues. V dropped 2 bases and J dropped 0 bases, with 18 bases sitting between them.

This chain joins TRBV2 and TRBJ2-2; possible D gene TRBD1, 6 bases. CDR1 and CDR2 from the germline V gene are SNHLY and FYNNEI. V dropped 5 bases and J dropped 3 bases, with 13 bases sitting between them. The CDR3 totals 15 residues. CDR3 sequence: CASSRPQGHTGELFF. The CDR3 coding sequence is TGTGCCAGCAGTCGACCCCAGGGGCACACCGGGGAGCTGTTTTTT. Complete variable domain (other parts from reference TRBV2 and TRBJ2-2): EPEVTQTPSHQVTQMGQEVILRCVPISNHLYFYWYRQILGQKVEFLVSFYNNEISEKSEIFDDQFSVERPDGSNFTLKIRSTKLEDSAMYFCASSRPQGHTGELFFGEGSRLTVL.

The rearrangement links TRBV5-6 to TRBJ2-1; D possibly corresponds to TRBD1 (5 bases). V was clipped by 0 bases and J by 8 bases, with 12 bases between them. This CDR3 has 14 amino acids. Germline CDR1 is SGHDT and CDR2 is YYEEEE. The CDR3 DNA is TGTGCCAGCAGCTTGGGAGCAGGGAAGGATGAGCAGTTCTTC. Amino acid sequence: CASSLGAGKDEQFF. Looking up the rest from reference TRBV5-6 and TRBJ2-1 gives the full variable domain: DAGVTQSPTHLIKTRGQQVTLRCSPKSGHDTVSWYQQALGQGPQFIFQYYEEEERQRGNFPDRFSGHQFPNYSSELNVNALLLGDSALYLCASSLGAGKDEQFFGPGTRLTVL.

This clone was seen a single time. The chain combines TRBV7-9 with TRBJ1-2; TRBD1 might be the D (6 bases). Germline assignment: CDR1 SEHNR and CDR2 FQNEAQ (reference sequence). V lost 6 bases and J lost 0, with 14 bases in between. CDR3 size: 15 residues. CDR3 in DNA: TGTGCCAGCAGTCCAGGGGCTCTGGCTAACTATGGCTACACCTTC. Translating gives CASSPGALANYGYTF. The full variable domain, its missing parts supplied by reference TRBV7-9 and TRBJ1-2, is DTGVSQNPRHKITKRGQNVTFRCDPISEHNRLYWYRQTLGQGPEFLTYFQNEAQLEKSRLLSDRFSAERPKGSFSTLEIQRTEQGDSAMYLCASSPGALANYGYTFGSGTRLTVV.

The V and J genes are TRBV7-6 and TRBJ1-1; D is undetermined. The CDR3 totals 13 residues. V lost 5 bases, J lost 0 bases, and 7 bases lay in between. Germline lookup yields CDR1 SGHVS and CDR2 FNYEAQ. This CDR3 is CASSQSLNTEAFF. The CDR3 DNA follows: TGTGCCAGCAGCCAGAGTTTGAACACTGAAGCTTTCTTT.

The chain has TRBV6-5 and TRBJ1-2; no reliable D call. CDR3 length: 15 amino acids. Trimming pared 4 bases from V and 4 bases from J, leaving 16 bases between. Per the germline V gene, CDR1 is MNHEY and CDR2 is SVGAGI. This CDR3 reads CASSLAWGGGYGYTF. CDR3 coding DNA: TGTGCCAGCAGTTTAGCTTGGGGTGGAGGCTATGGCTACACCTTC.

The J gene is TRBJ2-7, the V gene TRBV14; 9 nucleotides align to TRBD1. With 5 bases clipped from V and 6 bases from J, the junction kept 5 bases outside the gene matches. This CDR3 is 13 amino acids long. Germline-derived CDR1 and CDR2 are SGHDN and FVKESK. The CDR3 DNA sequence: TGTGCCAGCAGCTACAGGGGGCCCCCCGAGCAGTACTTC. It codes for CASSYRGPPEQYF.

V is TRBV28 and J is TRBJ2-7; D not resolved. The CDR3 loop spans 13 amino acids. Germline V gives CDR1 MDHEN, CDR2 SYDVKM. The V and J ends lost 10 bases and 2 bases respectively, with 15 bases between them. CDR3 loop: CATTSLTTYEQYF. Here the CDR3 DNA reads TGTGCCACCACATCCCTTACCACCTACGAGCAGTACTTC.

The chain is built from TRBV2 and TRBJ2-7, with D maybe TRBD2 (6 bases). V was pared by 9 bases and J by 3 bases, with 15 bases between. The CDR3 sequence is 13 residues long. Germline V gene sequence: CDR1 SNHLY, CDR2 FYNNEI. The CDR3 region is CARRGGPNYEQYF. The CDR3 coding sequence is TGTGCCAGGAGAGGAGGGCCAAACTACGAGCAGTACTTC.

The V gene is TRBV30, the J gene TRBJ1-3; no firm D call. The CDR3 is made up of 15 amino acids. CDR1 and CDR2 from the germline V gene are GTSNPN and SVGIG (reference sequence). V was pared by 1 base and J by 3 bases, with 13 bases between. The CDR3 protein is CAWSGTRVRGNTIYF. Written as DNA, the CDR3 is TGTGCCTGGAGTGGAACAAGGGTGCGTGGAAACACCATATATTTT.

The genes are TRBV6-5 and TRBJ1-1, with D tentatively TRBD1 (5 bases). The CDR3 is made up of 11 amino acids. The germline V gene has CDR1 MNHEY and CDR2 SVGAGI. V was clipped by 9 bases and J by 10 bases, with 15 bases between them. CDR3: CASRDSSGAFF. CDR3 coding DNA: TGTGCCAGTAGAGACAGTTCGGGAGCTTTCTTT.

The chain links TRBV5-1 to TRBJ1-4, with TRBD1 as a possible D gene (5 bases). The V end lost 0 bases, the J end lost 3 bases, and 9 bases lay between the germline ends. Germline V gene data show CDR1 as SGHRS and CDR2 as YFSETQ. The CDR3 spans 15 residues. The CDR3 bases are TGCGCCAGCAGCTTGGATGGGGGAGCTAATGAAAAACTGTTTTTT. Its translation is CASSLDGGANEKLFF.

This chain links TRBV11-2 with TRBJ2-7, with 8 bases identical to TRBD2. CDR3 size: 15 residues. The germline CDR1 and CDR2 sequences are SGHAT and FQNNGV. V shed 0 bases, J shed 6 bases, and the junction held 7 bases outside the gene matches. The CDR3 reads CASSLEGLVGLEQYF. CDR3 nucleotides: TGTGCCAGCAGCTTAGAGGGACTAGTAGGTCTCGAGCAGTACTTC.

The chain links TRBV6-6 to TRBJ2-7; 8 nucleotides match TRBD2. This CDR3 is 15 amino acids long. In germline, CDR1 is MNHNY, CDR2 SVGAGI (reference sequence). Trimming at V came to 7 bases and at J to 7 bases, leaving 15 bases not matched to a gene. The CDR3 region is CASNQREGLAGEQYF. The CDR3 nucleotides read TGTGCCAGCAATCAACGGGAGGGCCTGGCGGGGGAGCAGTACTTC.

J is TRBJ2-1 and V is TRBV6-5; 9 positions match TRBD1. CDR3 size: 14 residues. Trimming at V came to 4 bases and at J to 7 bases, leaving 5 bases not matched to a gene. From germline, CDR1 is MNHEY and CDR2 SVGAGI. The CDR3 reads CASSWGQGKNEQFF. In DNA form, the CDR3 reads TGTGCCAGCAGTTGGGGACAGGGTAAGAATGAGCAGTTCTTC.

The rearrangement links TRBV10-3 to TRBJ1-1; D is uncertain. CDR3 length: 13 residues. V lost 4 bases to trimming and J lost 1 base, with 7 bases between them. The V gene's germline CDR1 is ENHRY and CDR2 SYGVKD. The CDR3 DNA follows: TGTGCCATCAGTGCTTCTGGGAACACTGAAGCTTTCTTT. Translated, it gives CAISASGNTEAFF.

The rearrangement joins TRBV2 to TRBJ2-1, with TRBD1 as a possible D gene (7 bases). The CDR3 length is 17 residues. CDR1 is SNHLY and CDR2 is FYNNEI in the germline V gene. V gave up 0 bases and J gave up 1 base, with 13 bases separating them. The CDR3 protein is CASSEASQGGSYNEQFF. DNA of the CDR3: TGTGCCAGCAGTGAAGCGAGCCAGGGGGGTTCCTACAATGAGCAGTTCTTC.

The chain combines TRBV6-6 with TRBJ2-1, with D perhaps given as TRBD1 or TRBD2 (6 bases each). V lost 7 bases and J 2 bases, leaving 15 bases between the germline ends. The CDR3 length is 15 residues. Germline V gives CDR1 MNHNY, CDR2 SVGAGI (reference sequence). Here the CDR3 DNA reads TGTGCCAGCAATCGAGGGGGAGGAACCTACAATGAGCAGTTCTTC. This gives the protein CASNRGGGTYNEQFF.

CDR3 residues: CASSLATGGHYGYTF. The CDR3 DNA sequence: TGTGCCAGCAGCTTAGCGACAGGGGGCCACTATGGCTACACCTTC. The chain couples TRBV7-8 to TRBJ1-2; TRBD1 agrees at 10 bases. The CDR3 covers 15 residues. CDR1 SGHVS and CDR2 FQNEAQ come from the germline V gene. V was clipped by 0 bases and J by 3 bases; unmatched bases: 1.

This sequence joins TRBV6-5 and TRBJ1-5; D remains ambiguous. The CDR3 loop spans 13 amino acids. The V end was cut by 2 bases, the J end by 4 bases, with 6 bases between. Germline V gene data show CDR1 as MNHEY and CDR2 as SVGAGI. The chain's CDR3 is CASSYVENQPQHF. DNA of the CDR3: TGTGCCAGCAGTTACGTTGAAAATCAGCCCCAGCATTTT.

The J gene is TRBJ2-7, the V gene TRBV30, with a possible D match to TRBD2 (7 bases). The germline CDR1 and CDR2 sequences are GTSNPN and SVGIG (reference sequence). The CDR3 totals 15 residues. V lost 3 bases and J lost 2, with 17 bases in between. This CDR3 is CAWRLRGGSTYEQYF. The CDR3 DNA reads TGTGCCTGGAGGCTTAGGGGGGGAAGTACCTACGAGCAGTACTTC.

The chain joins TRBV6-5 to TRBJ2-3; 9 positions agree with TRBD2. The CDR3 contains 16 residues. Germline CDR1 is MNHEY and CDR2 is SVGAGI. With 2 bases clipped from V and 2 bases from J, the junction kept 5 bases outside the gene matches. CDR3 sequence: CASSYGPSGNTDTQYF. The CDR3 bases are TGTGCCAGCAGTTACGGACCTAGCGGGAACACAGATACGCAGTATTTT.